This TCR beta chain was captured in a study of beta chain features in type 1 diabetes. As for the study in general: Patients were similar to healthy donors in age and gender (as well as in cell yields). General observations from the study: More deletions and fewer insertions at VDJ junctions were found in patients with type 1 diabetes. Patients and controls would share equally any PCR tilt toward shorter templates. People with Type 1 diabetes carried modestly yet significantly shorter TCRB CDR3s in all four CD4+ subsets.

Expressed TCRB transcripts got sequenced, as all isolated RNA was reverse transcribed. Using immunoSEQ multiplex PCR, the repertoire was profiled, and TCRdb retains in-frame clones only, with some absent. The data show over 500,000 clones, roughly a sixth seen once. This clone came up a few times. Its antigen is not known. The V and J ends lost 6 bases and 2 bases, in that order; junction bases with no gene match: 5. Germline V CDR1 and CDR2: SQVTM, ANQGSEA. CDR3 size: 13 residues. The receptor was derived from a man aged 18 to 30 in good health. V and J are TRBV29-1 and TRBJ2-3; 7 nucleotides line up with TRBD2. The sample comprised naive CD4+ T cells from blood. The chain's CDR3 is CSVLRDYTDTQYF. The CDR3 DNA is TGCAGCGTCCTCCGGGACTACACAGATACGCAGTATTTT.